This is a list of T cell receptor beta chains from one sample in a study of blood T cell repertoires in COVID-19. Profiled with immunoSEQ multiplex PCR; TCRdb holds only in-frame clones, not every one. The data show 88,000 or so clones, roughly 80% seen once. The specimen sequenced was peripheral blood. These receptor sequences come from a human donor in a cohort sampled during active COVID-19. The CDR3 runs from the conserved cysteine through the conserved F or W. The D gene is left open where the match is weak. For some rows the clone size is stated as once, few or many, or as a class when expanded; others skip it.

size: NA
V: TRBV7-9
J: TRBJ2-5
D: NA
CDR3: CASSSAPRETQYF
DNA: TGTGCCAGCAGCTCAGCCCCTCGTGAGACCCAGTACTTC

size: NA
V: TRBV6-1
J: TRBJ1-4
D: NA
CDR3: CASSEAGGGHEKLFF
DNA: TGTGCCAGCAGTGAAGCGGGGGGGGGACATGAAAAACTGTTTTTT

size: NA
V: TRBV5-5
J: TRBJ2-7
D: TRBD1
CDR3: CASSAGQGAYEQYF
DNA: TGTGCCAGCAGCGCGGGACAGGGGGCCTACGAGCAGTACTTC

size: NA
V: TRBV19
J: TRBJ2-7
D: TRBD2
CDR3: CASSIRTSGRKNEQYF
DNA: TGTGCCAGTAGTATAAGGACTAGCGGGAGGAAAAACGAGCAGTACTTC

size: NA
V: TRBV6-6
J: TRBJ2-3
D: NA
CDR3: CASSYSSQSESQYF
DNA: TGTGCCAGCAGTTACTCGTCGCAGTCGGAGTCGCAGTATTTT

size: NA
V: TRBV7-2
J: TRBJ2-3
D: NA
CDR3: CASSLQGTHTDTQYF
DNA: TGTGCCAGCAGCTTACAGGGTACCCACACAGATACGCAGTATTTT

size: NA
V: TRBV5-6
J: TRBJ2-1
D: NA
CDR3: CASDISHGTSYNEQFF
DNA: TGTGCCAGCGATATATCCCACGGGACTTCCTACAATGAGCAGTTCTTC

size: few
V: TRBV18
J: TRBJ2-2
D: TRBD1
CDR3: CASSPLVAGGTGELFF
DNA: TGTGCCAGCTCACCACTCGTTGCAGGGGGCACCGGGGAGCTGTTTTTT

size: NA
V: TRBV2
J: TRBJ1-4
D: NA
CDR3: CASSNWNEKLFF
DNA: TGTGCCAGCAGTAACTGGAATGAAAAACTGTTTTTT

size: NA
V: TRBV15
J: TRBJ1-1
D: NA
CDR3: CATSKETGQNTEAFF
DNA: TGTGCCACCAGCAAGGAGACAGGACAAAACACTGAAGCTTTCTTT

size: NA
V: TRBV11-2
J: TRBJ1-5
D: NA
CDR3: CASSLAAGGDQPQHF
DNA: TGTGCCAGCAGCTTAGCCGCCGGGGGGGATCAGCCCCAGCATTTT

size: NA
V: TRBV9
J: TRBJ2-7
D: NA
CDR3: CASSAGPDSPYEQYF
DNA: TGTGCCAGCAGCGCTGGGCCGGACAGCCCCTACGAGCAGTACTTC

size: once
V: TRBV25-1
J: TRBJ2-1
D: TRBD2
CDR3: CATGGYNEQFF
DNA: TGTGCCACGGGGGGCTACAATGAGCAGTTCTTC

size: NA
V: TRBV3-1/TRBV3-2
J: TRBJ2-2
D: TRBD2
CDR3: CASSQWLAGSWNLTGELFF
DNA: TGTGCCAGCAGCCAATGGCTAGCGGGATCCTGGAACCTCACCGGGGAGCTGTTTTTT

size: NA
V: TRBV28
J: TRBJ1-3
D: NA
CDR3: CASIMGGRGGNTIYF
DNA: TGTGCCAGCATCATGGGAGGAAGAGGTGGAAACACCATATATTTT

size: NA
V: TRBV15
J: TRBJ2-5
D: TRBD1
CDR3: CATSRDRDSQETQYF
DNA: TGTGCCACCAGCAGGGATCGGGACAGCCAAGAGACCCAGTACTTC

size: NA
V: TRBV19
J: TRBJ1-2
D: NA
CDR3: CASSMNGDTYGYTF
DNA: TGTGCCAGTAGTATGAACGGGGACACCTATGGCTACACCTTC

size: NA
V: TRBV15
J: TRBJ1-4
D: NA
CDR3: CATSGNRAPNEKLFF
DNA: TGTGCCACCAGCGGCAACAGGGCTCCCAATGAAAAACTGTTTTTT

size: NA
V: TRBV5-1
J: TRBJ2-5
D: TRBD1
CDR3: CASSLAGQEETQYF
DNA: TGCGCCAGCAGCTTGGCGGGACAGGAAGAGACCCAGTACTTC

size: NA
V: TRBV9
J: TRBJ1-1
D: NA
CDR3: CASSEEATYTEAFF
DNA: TGTGCCAGCAGCGAAGAAGCAACCTACACTGAAGCTTTCTTT

size: NA
V: TRBV6-1
J: TRBJ1-4
D: NA
CDR3: CASSESGANEKLFF
DNA: TGTGCCAGCAGTGAAAGCGGGGCTAATGAAAAACTGTTTTTT

size: NA
V: TRBV5-4
J: TRBJ2-7
D: TRBD2
CDR3: CASSLSGSNYEQYF
DNA: TGTGCCAGCAGCTTGAGCGGGAGCAACTACGAGCAGTACTTC

size: NA
V: TRBV6-5
J: TRBJ1-2
D: TRBD1
CDR3: CASSGGDRVDYGYTF
DNA: TGTGCCAGCAGCGGTGGGGACAGGGTGGACTATGGCTACACCTTC

size: NA
V: TRBV6-1
J: TRBJ1-2
D: NA
CDR3: CASSEASVDRVTYGYTF
DNA: TGTGCCAGCAGTGAAGCTTCGGTCGACAGAGTCACCTATGGCTACACCTTC

size: NA
V: TRBV7-9
J: TRBJ1-5
D: NA
CDR3: CASSLNGNTGQPQHF
DNA: TGTGCCAGCAGCTTAAATGGGAACACGGGGCAGCCCCAGCATTTT

size: few
V: TRBV10-3
J: TRBJ1-5
D: NA
CDR3: CAISESLNDQPQHF
DNA: TGTGCCATCAGTGAGTCACTAAACGATCAGCCCCAGCATTTT

size: NA
V: TRBV19
J: TRBJ1-3
D: TRBD1
CDR3: CASSARDRLLSGNTIYF
DNA: TGTGCCAGTAGTGCCCGGGACAGACTACTCTCTGGAAACACCATATATTTT

size: NA
V: TRBV15
J: TRBJ1-4
D: NA
CDR3: CATSPRTLGEKLFF
DNA: TGTGCCACCAGCCCTAGGACTCTAGGGGAAAAACTGTTTTTT

size: NA
V: TRBV7-2
J: TRBJ2-5
D: NA
CDR3: CASSPVQETQYF
DNA: TGTGCCAGCAGCCCTGTCCAAGAGACCCAGTACTTC

size: NA
V: TRBV28
J: TRBJ2-5
D: TRBD2
CDR3: CASSTWTSGEQETQYF
DNA: TGTGCCAGCAGTACCTGGACTAGCGGAGAACAAGAGACCCAGTACTTC

size: NA
V: TRBV4-2
J: TRBJ1-6
D: TRBD1
CDR3: CASSPAVRTGENSPLHF
DNA: TGTGCCAGCAGCCCGGCGGTACGGACAGGGGAAAATTCACCCCTCCACTTT

size: NA
V: TRBV14
J: TRBJ2-7
D: TRBD2
CDR3: CASSPKMRVAGRYEQYF
DNA: TGTGCCAGCAGCCCCAAGATGCGGGTAGCGGGAAGGTACGAGCAGTACTTC